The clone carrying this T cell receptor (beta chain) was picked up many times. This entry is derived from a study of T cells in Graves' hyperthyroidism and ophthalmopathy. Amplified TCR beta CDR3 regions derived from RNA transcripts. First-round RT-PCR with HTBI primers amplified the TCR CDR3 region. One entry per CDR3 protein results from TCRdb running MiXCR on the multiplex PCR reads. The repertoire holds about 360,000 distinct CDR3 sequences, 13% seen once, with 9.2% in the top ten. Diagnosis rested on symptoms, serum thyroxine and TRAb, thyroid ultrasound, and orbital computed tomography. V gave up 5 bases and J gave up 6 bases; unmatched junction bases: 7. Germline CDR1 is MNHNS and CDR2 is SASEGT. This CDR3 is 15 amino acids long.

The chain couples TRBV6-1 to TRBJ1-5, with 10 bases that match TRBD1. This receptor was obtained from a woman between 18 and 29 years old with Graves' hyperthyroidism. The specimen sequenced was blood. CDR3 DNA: TGTGCCAGCAGTCCCTTAGACAGGGGGCTTCAGCCCCAGCATTTT. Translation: CASSPLDRGLQPQHF.